This T cell receptor beta chain was obtained from a study of T cell responses to AZD1222 COVID-19 vaccine. J gave up 4 bases and V 6 bases, and 6 bases lay outside the gene matches. Germline assignment: CDR1 LGHDT and CDR2 YNNKEL (reference sequence). The CDR3 loop spans 14 amino acids. General study points: In a largely white British group with more females than males, clonal diversity was possibly underestimated. Compared with day 0, the breadth and depth of the Spike-specific TCR repertoire rose significantly after two doses of AZD1222.

Comment on this clone: What it binds is unknown.

Clones were read by immunoSEQ multiplex PCR, and TCRdb kept only the in-frame ones, dropping some. Of approximately 150,000 clones listed, nearly 90% are singletons. The source is an adult who received the MenACWY meningococcal vaccine as a control. The gene calls are TRBV3-1 (or the pseudogene TRBV3-2) and TRBJ2-5; 9 bases match TRBD2. The material sequenced was peripheral blood, taken 28 days after the second dose of the MenACWY control vaccine. CDR3 coding DNA: TGTGCCAGCAGTTCTAGCGGGATTGGAGAGACCCAGTACTTC. Translated, it gives CASSSSGIGETQYF.